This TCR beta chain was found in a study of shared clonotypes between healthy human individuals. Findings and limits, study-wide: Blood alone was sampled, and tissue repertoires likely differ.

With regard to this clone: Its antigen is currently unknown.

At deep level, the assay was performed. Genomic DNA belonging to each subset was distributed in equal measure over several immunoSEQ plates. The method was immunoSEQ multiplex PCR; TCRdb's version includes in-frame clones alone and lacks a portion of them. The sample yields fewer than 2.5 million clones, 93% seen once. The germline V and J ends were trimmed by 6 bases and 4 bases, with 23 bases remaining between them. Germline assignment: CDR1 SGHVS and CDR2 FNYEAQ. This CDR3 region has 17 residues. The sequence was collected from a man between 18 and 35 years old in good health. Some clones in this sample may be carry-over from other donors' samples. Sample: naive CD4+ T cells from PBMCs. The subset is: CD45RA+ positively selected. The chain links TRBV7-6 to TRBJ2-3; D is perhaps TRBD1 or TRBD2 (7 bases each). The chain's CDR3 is CASSPGGGPSRADTQYF. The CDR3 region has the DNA TGTGCCAGCAGTCCAGGGGGGGGCCCTTCCCGAGCAGATACGCAGTATTTT. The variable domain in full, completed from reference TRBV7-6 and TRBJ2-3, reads GAGVSQSPRYKVTKRGQDVALRCDPISGHVSLYWYRQALGQGPEFLTYFNYEAQQDKSGLPNDRFSAERPEGSISTLTIQRTEQRDSAMYRCASSPGGGPSRADTQYFGPGTRLTVL.